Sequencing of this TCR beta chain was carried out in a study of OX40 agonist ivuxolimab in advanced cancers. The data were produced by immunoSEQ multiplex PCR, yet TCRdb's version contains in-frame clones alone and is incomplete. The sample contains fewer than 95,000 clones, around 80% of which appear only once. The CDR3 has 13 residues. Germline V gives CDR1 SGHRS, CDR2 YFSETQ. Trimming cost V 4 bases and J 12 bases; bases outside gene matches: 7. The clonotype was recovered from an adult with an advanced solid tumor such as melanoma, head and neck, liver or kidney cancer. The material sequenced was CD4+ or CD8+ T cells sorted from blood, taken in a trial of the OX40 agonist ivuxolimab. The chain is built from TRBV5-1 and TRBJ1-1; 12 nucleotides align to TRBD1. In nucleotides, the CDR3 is TGCGCCAGCAGCCACGGGACAGGGGGCGCTTCTTTCTTT. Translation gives CASSHGTGGASFF.